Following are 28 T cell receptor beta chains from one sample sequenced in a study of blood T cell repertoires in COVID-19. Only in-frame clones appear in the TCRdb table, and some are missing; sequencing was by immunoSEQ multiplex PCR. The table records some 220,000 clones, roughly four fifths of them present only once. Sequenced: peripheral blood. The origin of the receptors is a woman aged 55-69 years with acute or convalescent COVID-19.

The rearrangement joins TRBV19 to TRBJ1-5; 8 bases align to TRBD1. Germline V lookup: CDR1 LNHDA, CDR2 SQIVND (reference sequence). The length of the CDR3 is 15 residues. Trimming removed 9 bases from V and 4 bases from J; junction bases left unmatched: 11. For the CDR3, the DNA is TGTGCCAGCTCCGTGTCTGACAGGGGTAATCAGCCCCAGCATTTT. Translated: CASSVSDRGNQPQHF.

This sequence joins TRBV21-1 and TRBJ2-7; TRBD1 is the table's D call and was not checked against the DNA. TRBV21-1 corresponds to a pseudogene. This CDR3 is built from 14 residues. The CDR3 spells CASSKGDSSYEQYF. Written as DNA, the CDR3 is TGTGCCAGCAGCAAAGGAGACAGCTCCTACGAGCAGTACTTC.

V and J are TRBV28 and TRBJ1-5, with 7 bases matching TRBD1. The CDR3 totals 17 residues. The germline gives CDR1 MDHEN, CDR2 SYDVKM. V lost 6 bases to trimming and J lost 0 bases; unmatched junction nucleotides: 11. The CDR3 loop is CASSQLGQEASNQPQHF. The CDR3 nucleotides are TGTGCCAGCAGCCAGCTCGGACAGGAGGCTAGCAATCAGCCCCAGCATTTT.

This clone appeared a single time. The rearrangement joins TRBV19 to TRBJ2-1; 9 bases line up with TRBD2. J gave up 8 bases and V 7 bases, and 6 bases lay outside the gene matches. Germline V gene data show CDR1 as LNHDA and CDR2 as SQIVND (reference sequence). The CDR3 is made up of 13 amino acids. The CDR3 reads CASNLAGLDEQFF. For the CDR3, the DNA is TGTGCCAGTAACCTAGCGGGGTTGGATGAGCAGTTCTTC.

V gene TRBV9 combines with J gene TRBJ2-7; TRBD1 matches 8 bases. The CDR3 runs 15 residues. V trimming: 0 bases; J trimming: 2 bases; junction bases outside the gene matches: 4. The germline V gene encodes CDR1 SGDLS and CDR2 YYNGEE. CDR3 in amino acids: CASSVGPTGAYEQYF. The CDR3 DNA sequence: TGTGCCAGCAGCGTAGGTCCGACAGGGGCCTACGAGCAGTACTTC.

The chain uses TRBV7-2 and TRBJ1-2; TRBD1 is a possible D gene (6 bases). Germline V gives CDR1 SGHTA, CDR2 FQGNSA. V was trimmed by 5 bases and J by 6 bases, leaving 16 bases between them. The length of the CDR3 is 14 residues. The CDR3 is CASSEHTGTNGYTF. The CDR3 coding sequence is TGTGCCAGCAGCGAACATACAGGGACCAATGGCTACACCTTC.

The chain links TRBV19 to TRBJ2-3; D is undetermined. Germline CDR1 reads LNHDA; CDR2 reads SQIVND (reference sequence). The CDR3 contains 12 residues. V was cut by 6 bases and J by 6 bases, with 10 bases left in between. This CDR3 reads CASSGAADTQYF. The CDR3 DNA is TGTGCCAGTAGCGGCGCGGCCGATACGCAGTATTTT.

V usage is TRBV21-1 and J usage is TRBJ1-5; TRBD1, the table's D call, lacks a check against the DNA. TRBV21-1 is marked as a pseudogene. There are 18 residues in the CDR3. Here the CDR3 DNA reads TGTGCCAGCAGCACCCGACAGGGGGCCCGTCCGGGCAATCAGCCCCAGCATTTT. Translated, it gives CASSTRQGARPGNQPQHF.

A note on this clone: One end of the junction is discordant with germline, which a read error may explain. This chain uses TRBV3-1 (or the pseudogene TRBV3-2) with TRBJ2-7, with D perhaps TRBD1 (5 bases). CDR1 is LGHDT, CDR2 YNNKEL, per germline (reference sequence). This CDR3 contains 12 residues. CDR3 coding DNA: TGTGCCAGCAGCCAAGAAGGGGTCAGGTGGAAATTC. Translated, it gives CASSQEGVRWKF.

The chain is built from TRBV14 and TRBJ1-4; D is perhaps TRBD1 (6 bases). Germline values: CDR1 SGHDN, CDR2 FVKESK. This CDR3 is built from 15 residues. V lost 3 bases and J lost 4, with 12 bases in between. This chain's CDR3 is CASSQTTGLNEKLFF. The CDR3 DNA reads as TGTGCCAGCAGCCAGACCACAGGGCTTAATGAAAAACTGTTTTTT.

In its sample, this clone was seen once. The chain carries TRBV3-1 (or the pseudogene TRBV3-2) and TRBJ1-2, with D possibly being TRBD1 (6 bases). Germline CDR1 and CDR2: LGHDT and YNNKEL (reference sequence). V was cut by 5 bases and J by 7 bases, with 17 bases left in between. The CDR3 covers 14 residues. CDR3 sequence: CASSSPQTGTGYTF. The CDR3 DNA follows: TGTGCCAGCAGCTCCCCTCAAACAGGGACTGGCTACACCTTC.

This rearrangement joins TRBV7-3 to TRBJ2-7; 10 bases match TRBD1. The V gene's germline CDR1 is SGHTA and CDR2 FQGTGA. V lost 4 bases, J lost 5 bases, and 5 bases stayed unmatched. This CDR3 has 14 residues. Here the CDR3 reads CASSSGQGRNEQYF. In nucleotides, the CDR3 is TGTGCCAGCAGCTCGGGACAGGGGAGAAACGAGCAGTACTTC.

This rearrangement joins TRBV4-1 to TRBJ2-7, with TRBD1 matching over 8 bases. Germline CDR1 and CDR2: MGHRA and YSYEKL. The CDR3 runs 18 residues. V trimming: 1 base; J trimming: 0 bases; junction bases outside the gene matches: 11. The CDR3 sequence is CASSQAESRTGLSYEQYF. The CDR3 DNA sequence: TGCGCCAGCAGCCAAGCCGAATCCAGGACAGGGCTCTCCTACGAGCAGTACTTC.

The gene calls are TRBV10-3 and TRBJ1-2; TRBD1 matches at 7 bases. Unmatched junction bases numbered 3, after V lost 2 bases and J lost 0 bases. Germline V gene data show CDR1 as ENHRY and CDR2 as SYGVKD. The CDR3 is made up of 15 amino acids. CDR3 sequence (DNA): TGTGCCATCAGTGAGGGGGACAGAACTAACTATGGCTACACCTTC. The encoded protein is CAISEGDRTNYGYTF.

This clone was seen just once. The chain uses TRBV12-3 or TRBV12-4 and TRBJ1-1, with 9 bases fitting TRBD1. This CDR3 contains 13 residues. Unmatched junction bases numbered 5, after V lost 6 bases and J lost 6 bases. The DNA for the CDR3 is TGTGCCAGCAGCTTACAGGGGGCCTCTGAAGCTTTCTTT. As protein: CASSLQGASEAFF.

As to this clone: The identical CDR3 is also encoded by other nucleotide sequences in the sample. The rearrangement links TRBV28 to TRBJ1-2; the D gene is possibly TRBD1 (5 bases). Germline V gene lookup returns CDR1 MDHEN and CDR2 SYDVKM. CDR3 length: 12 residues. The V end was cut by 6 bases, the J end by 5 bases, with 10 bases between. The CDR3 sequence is CASSLKGYGYTF. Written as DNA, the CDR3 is TGTGCCAGCAGCCTTAAGGGGTATGGCTACACCTTC.

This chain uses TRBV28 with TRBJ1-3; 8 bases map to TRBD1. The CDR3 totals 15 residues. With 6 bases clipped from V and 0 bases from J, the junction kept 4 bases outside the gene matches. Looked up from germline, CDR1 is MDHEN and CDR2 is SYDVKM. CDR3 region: CASSDRGRSGNTIYF. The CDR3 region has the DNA TGTGCCAGCAGCGACAGGGGCCGCTCTGGAAACACCATATATTTT.

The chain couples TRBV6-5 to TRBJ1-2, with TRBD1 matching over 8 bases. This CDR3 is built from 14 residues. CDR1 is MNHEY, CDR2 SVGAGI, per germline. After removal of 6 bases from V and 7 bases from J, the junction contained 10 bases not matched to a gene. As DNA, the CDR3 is TGTGCCAGCAGACTAAGCCGGGACAGGTCTGGCTACACCTTC. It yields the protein CASRLSRDRSGYTF.

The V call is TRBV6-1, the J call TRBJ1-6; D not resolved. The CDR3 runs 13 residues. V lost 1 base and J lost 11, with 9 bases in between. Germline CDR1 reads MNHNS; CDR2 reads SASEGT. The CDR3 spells CASSEGEFTPLHF. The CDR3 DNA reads TGTGCCAGCAGTGAAGGAGAATTCACACCCCTCCACTTT.

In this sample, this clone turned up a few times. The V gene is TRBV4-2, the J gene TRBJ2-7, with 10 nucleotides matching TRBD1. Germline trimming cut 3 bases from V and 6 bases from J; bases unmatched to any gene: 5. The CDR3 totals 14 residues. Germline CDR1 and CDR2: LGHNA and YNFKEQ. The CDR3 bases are TGTGCCAGCAGCCAGGGGACAGGGGTCGGCGAGCAGTACTTC. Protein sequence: CASSQGTGVGEQYF.

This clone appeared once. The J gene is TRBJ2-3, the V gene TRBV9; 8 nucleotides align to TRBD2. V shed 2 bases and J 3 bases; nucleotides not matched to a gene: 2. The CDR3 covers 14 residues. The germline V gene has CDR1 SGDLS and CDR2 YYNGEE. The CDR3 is CASSVTSVTDTQYF. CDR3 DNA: TGTGCCAGCAGCGTGACTAGCGTTACAGATACGCAGTATTTT.

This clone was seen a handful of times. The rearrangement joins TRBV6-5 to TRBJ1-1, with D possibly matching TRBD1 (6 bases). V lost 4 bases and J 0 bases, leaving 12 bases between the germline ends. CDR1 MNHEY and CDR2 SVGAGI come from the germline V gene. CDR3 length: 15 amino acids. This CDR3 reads CASSSGTLLNTEAFF. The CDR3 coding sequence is TGTGCCAGCAGTTCTGGGACACTATTGAACACTGAAGCTTTCTTT.

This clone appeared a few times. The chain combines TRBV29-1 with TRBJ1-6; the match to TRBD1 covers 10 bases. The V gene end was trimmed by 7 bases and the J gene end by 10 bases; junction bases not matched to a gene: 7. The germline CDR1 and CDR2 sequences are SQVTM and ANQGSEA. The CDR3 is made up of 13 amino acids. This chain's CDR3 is CSGRQGAGSPLHF. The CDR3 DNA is TGCAGCGGACGACAGGGGGCCGGATCACCCCTCCACTTT.

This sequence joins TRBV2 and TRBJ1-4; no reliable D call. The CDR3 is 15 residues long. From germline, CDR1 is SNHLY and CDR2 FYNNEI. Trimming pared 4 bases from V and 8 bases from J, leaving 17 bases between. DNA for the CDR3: TGTGCCAGCAGTGGTGTTGGAAGTCTAGGCGAAAAACTGTTTTTT. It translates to CASSGVGSLGEKLFF.

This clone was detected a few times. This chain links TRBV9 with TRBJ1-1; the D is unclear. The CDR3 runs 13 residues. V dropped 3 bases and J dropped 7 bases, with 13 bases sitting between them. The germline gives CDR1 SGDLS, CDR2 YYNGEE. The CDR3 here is CASSASELGEAFF. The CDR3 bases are TGTGCCAGCAGCGCCTCGGAGCTAGGTGAAGCTTTCTTT.

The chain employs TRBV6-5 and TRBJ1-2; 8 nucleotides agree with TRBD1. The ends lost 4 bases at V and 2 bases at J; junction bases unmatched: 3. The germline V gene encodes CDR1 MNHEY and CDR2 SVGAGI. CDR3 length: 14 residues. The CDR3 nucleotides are TGTGCCAGCAGTTTACGGACAGGGAACTATGGCTACACCTTC. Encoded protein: CASSLRTGNYGYTF.

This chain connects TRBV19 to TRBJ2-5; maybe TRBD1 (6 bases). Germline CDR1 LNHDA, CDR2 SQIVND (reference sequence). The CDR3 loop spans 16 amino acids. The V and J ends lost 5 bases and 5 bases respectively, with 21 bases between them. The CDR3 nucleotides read TGTGCCAGTAGTCCTTCGAAGCAGGGGCTGTGGGAGACCCAGTACTTC. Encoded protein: CASSPSKQGLWETQYF.

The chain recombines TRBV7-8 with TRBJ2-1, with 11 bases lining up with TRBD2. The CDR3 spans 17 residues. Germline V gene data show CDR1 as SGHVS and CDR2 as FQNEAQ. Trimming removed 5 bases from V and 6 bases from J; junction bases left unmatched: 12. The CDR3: CASSTELAGAPGNEQFF. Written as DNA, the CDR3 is TGTGCCAGCAGCACAGAACTAGCGGGGGCCCCGGGCAATGAGCAGTTCTTC.